One sample yielded the 30 T cell receptor beta chains listed below, sequenced in a study of T cell repertoires in aging, cancer and after chemotherapy. Rearranged V-D-J TRB sequences were amplified with a mixed TRB-A/B primer pool. TCRdb used MiXCR to reprocess the multiplex PCR reads, holding one entry per CDR3 protein. The sample carries 8,000 to 10,000 distinct CDR3 sequences, about 30% recorded once. The template was genomic DNA from peripheral blood, not RNA. The specimen was blood. These receptors were obtained from a human donor in good health.

This clonotype was seen a few times. The chain links TRBV7-6 to TRBJ2-3; 14 bases are shared with TRBD2. V dropped 5 bases and J dropped 1; count of bases not matched to a gene: 11. In germline, CDR1 is SGHVS, CDR2 FNYEAQ. This CDR3 is 19 amino acids long. In DNA form, the CDR3 reads TGTGCCAGCAGCCTCGGGACTAGCGGGGGCCGCCGCGGCACAGATACGCAGTATTTT. The encoded protein is CASSLGTSGGRRGTDTQYF. Full variable domain (remainder filled in from reference TRBV7-6 and TRBJ2-3): GAGVSQSPRYKVTKRGQDVALRCDPISGHVSLYWYRQALGQGPEFLTYFNYEAQQDKSGLPNDRFSAERPEGSISTLTIQRTEQRDSAMYRCASSLGTSGGRRGTDTQYFGPGTRLTVL.

This clonotype is labeled medium-sized. The chain uses TRBV27 and TRBJ2-2, with D unclear. CDR1 is MNHEY and CDR2 is SMNVEV in the germline V gene (reference sequence). The CDR3 is 16 amino acids. Trimming stripped 2 bases from V and 6 bases from J, with 16 bases between. The CDR3 reads CASSLSPQAGAGELFF. The CDR3, as DNA: TGTGCCAGCAGTTTAAGCCCCCAGGCCGGCGCCGGGGAGCTGTTTTTT.

The genes are TRBV19 and TRBJ2-7; D is possibly TRBD1 (5 bases). Germline values: CDR1 LNHDA, CDR2 SQIVND (reference sequence). The CDR3 is 14 amino acids. V gave up 11 bases and J gave up 2 bases, with 19 bases separating them. CDR3 DNA sequence: TGTGCCGGTACCCCGTCAGGGTTTCCCTACGAGCAGTACTTC. This encodes CAGTPSGFPYEQYF.

This sequence joins TRBV4-2 and TRBJ2-1, with 11 bases fitting TRBD2. This CDR3 comprises 17 residues. The germline CDR1 and CDR2 sequences are LGHNA and YNFKEQ. The V segment lost 3 bases and the J segment 4 bases; nucleotides outside the gene matches: 8. CDR3 DNA: TGTGCCAGCAGCCAGGAAACTAGCGGGGGCCGTTACAATGAGCAGTTCTTC. This codes for CASSQETSGGRYNEQFF.

This clonotype has more than one count but fewer than ten. This chain joins TRBV27 and TRBJ1-5, with D unresolved. The ends were cut back, 4 bases at V and 5 bases at J, with 3 bases in the middle. The CDR3 is 11 residues long. The germline CDR1 and CDR2 sequences are MNHEY and SMNVEV (reference sequence). The CDR3 spells CASSSYQPQHF. The CDR3 DNA sequence: TGTGCCAGCAGTTCGTATCAGCCCCAGCATTTT.

The chain recombines TRBV29-1 with TRBJ2-7; 12 bases agree with TRBD2. Germline lookup yields CDR1 SQVTM and CDR2 ANQGSEA. V lost 3 bases and J lost 3; bases outside the gene matches: 9. This CDR3 is built from 16 residues. The CDR3 loop reads CSVDELAGGAHYEQYF. In DNA, the CDR3 is TGCAGCGTTGACGAACTAGCGGGGGGCGCGCACTACGAGCAGTACTTC.

The rearrangement joins TRBV6-1 to TRBJ2-6; D ambiguous. From germline, CDR1 is MNHNS and CDR2 SASEGT. The CDR3 has 14 amino acids. Trimming pared 3 bases from V and 0 bases from J, leaving 3 bases between. CDR3 in amino acids: CASSDNSGANVLTF. DNA of the CDR3: TGTGCCAGCAGTGATAACTCTGGGGCCAACGTCCTGACTTTC.

The chain employs TRBV6-4 and TRBJ1-2; 8 nucleotides align to TRBD1. Germline V gene sequence: CDR1 MRHNA, CDR2 SNTAGT. Losses at the gene ends were 3 bases for V and 8 bases for J; bases not matched to a gene: 5. This CDR3 has 13 amino acids. CDR3 sequence reads: CASSEGQVDGYTF. The CDR3 nucleotides read TGTGCCAGCAGTGAGGGACAGGTCGACGGCTACACCTTC.

V is TRBV7-9 and J is TRBJ1-2; 8 positions agree with TRBD1. This CDR3 region has 13 residues. The germline V gene encodes CDR1 SEHNR and CDR2 FQNEAQ (reference sequence). V lost 1 base to trimming and J lost 8 bases; unmatched junction nucleotides: 3. As DNA, the CDR3 is TGTGCCAGCAGCTTAGTGGCAGGGGGCGGCTACACCTTC. Amino acid sequence: CASSLVAGGGYTF.

This clonotype was counted once. The rearrangement links TRBV28 to TRBJ1-2, with 7 bases identical to TRBD1. The trim removed 10 bases at V and 7 bases at J, leaving 3 bases unmatched. CDR3 length: 10 amino acids. Germline-derived CDR1 and CDR2 are MDHEN and SYDVKM. The CDR3 spells CATSGGGYTF. CDR3 bases: TGTGCCACCTCAGGGGGTGGCTACACCTTC.

Details on this clonotype: The CDR3 ends on some other residue instead of the conserved phenylalanine or tryptophan, so this is likely a read error. The chain combines TRBV19 with TRBJ1-2, with a weak D call TRBD1 (5 bases). V was cut by 5 bases and J by 4 bases, with 14 bases left in between. CDR1 and CDR2 from the germline V gene are LNHDA and SQIVND (reference sequence). This CDR3 is built from 14 residues. The CDR3 loop reads CASSGRDGFYGYTY. CDR3 DNA: TGTGCCAGTAGTGGCCGGGACGGCTTCTATGGCTACACCTAC.

The V gene is TRBV6-5, the J gene TRBJ1-5; D ambiguous. Germline CDR1 is MNHEY and CDR2 is SVGAGI. This CDR3 is 13 amino acids long. The V end was cut by 5 bases, the J end by 5 bases, with 10 bases between. The CDR3 is CASSESSDQPQHF. CDR3 coding DNA: TGTGCCAGCAGTGAATCGTCGGATCAGCCCCAGCATTTT.

The V call is TRBV7-9, the J call TRBJ1-2; the D gene is possibly TRBD1 (5 bases). CDR3 length: 14 amino acids. The V end lost 3 bases, the J end lost 4 bases, and 12 bases lay between the germline ends. Germline V CDR1 and CDR2: SEHNR, FQNEAQ (reference sequence). CDR3 residues: CASSFSVGTYGYTF. The CDR3 DNA reads as TGTGCCAGCAGCTTCAGTGTCGGGACCTATGGCTACACCTTC.

This clonotype was counted only a few times. The chain links TRBV15 to TRBJ1-1; D perhaps matches TRBD1 (5 bases). V dropped 9 bases and J dropped 0 bases, with 11 bases sitting between them. The CDR3 is made up of 13 amino acids. Germline CDR1 is LNHNV and CDR2 is YYDKDF (reference sequence). The CDR3 nucleotides read TGTGCCACGTTTCAGACAGTGAACACTGAAGCTTTCTTT. It yields the protein CATFQTVNTEAFF.

V usage is TRBV12-3 or TRBV12-4 and J usage is TRBJ2-7, with D tentatively TRBD2 (5 bases). V dropped 4 bases and J dropped 7 bases, with 14 bases sitting between them. The CDR3 sequence is 13 residues long. CDR3 in amino acids: CASSSLETGEQYF. In nucleotides, the CDR3 is TGTGCCAGCAGTTCCTTGGAAACGGGGGAGCAGTACTTC.

This rearrangement joins TRBV4-3 to TRBJ1-1; TRBD1 might be the D (5 bases). Germline V gives CDR1 LGHNA, CDR2 YSLEER. The CDR3 runs to 15 residues. The ends were cut back, 5 bases at V and 4 bases at J, with 17 bases in the middle. CDR3 in DNA: TGCGCCAGCAGCTCGCACGGGGACCGGACCACTGAAGCTTTCTTT. This gives the protein CASSSHGDRTTEAFF.

This clonotype appeared a few times. This chain uses TRBV6-5 with TRBJ1-4, with D possibly being TRBD1 (6 bases). Germline lookup yields CDR1 MNHEY and CDR2 SVGAGI. The CDR3 sequence is 14 residues long. Trimming stripped 8 bases from V and 4 bases from J, with 14 bases between. This CDR3 reads CASATQGNNEKLFF. The CDR3 region has the DNA TGTGCCAGCGCCACCCAGGGGAATAATGAAAAACTGTTTTTT.

CDR3 nucleotides: TGCAGTGCTAGAGACAGCTATCAGCCCCAGCATTTT. This gives the protein CSARDSYQPQHF. The chain carries TRBV20-1 and TRBJ1-5, with unresolved D. There are 12 residues in the CDR3. Trimming removed 0 bases from V and 5 bases from J, with 5 bases in between. Per germline, CDR1 DFQATT and CDR2 SNEGSKA (reference sequence).

The chain has TRBV7-2 and TRBJ1-5; no firm D call. Trimming left V 1 base short and J 2 bases short, with 6 bases between. The CDR3 has 14 residues. Germline V gene lookup returns CDR1 SGHTA and CDR2 FQGNSA. CDR3 sequence (DNA): TGTGCCAGCAGCTTAGTTGGGGGCAATCAGCCCCAGCATTTT. The encoded protein is CASSLVGGNQPQHF.

The chain is built from TRBV18 and TRBJ1-5; a possible D gene is TRBD1 (5 bases). V lost 2 bases, J lost 1 base, and 6 bases lay in between. Per germline, CDR1 KGHSH and CDR2 LQKENI. The CDR3 length is 14 residues. The CDR3 DNA reads TGTGCCAGCTCACCAGGGGCCAGCAATCAGCCCCAGCATTTT. Encoded protein: CASSPGASNQPQHF.

This clonotype was observed a few times. The CDR3 nucleotides read TGTGCCAGCAGCTTGGTAAGGGACAGGGGGGCTTTCTTT. It encodes CASSLVRDRGAFF. The chain employs TRBV5-5 and TRBJ1-1; 11 bases map to TRBD1. The CDR3 is 13 amino acids. Germline trimming cut 0 bases from V and 11 bases from J; bases unmatched to any gene: 3. Germline V CDR1 and CDR2: SGHKS, YYEKEE (reference sequence).

This clonotype was observed a handful of times. The V call is TRBV11-1, the J call TRBJ1-1; tentatively, D is TRBD1 (6 bases). Germline V gives CDR1 SGHAT, CDR2 FQDESV (reference sequence). This CDR3 has 14 amino acids. Trimming took 1 base from V and 2 from J, leaving 8 bases between them. In nucleotides, the CDR3 is TGTGCCAGCAGCTTAGTCAGGGGTAACACTGAAGCTTTCTTT. Translated: CASSLVRGNTEAFF.

In its sample, this clonotype was seen once. The junction does not match germline at one end; this may be a read error. This chain links TRBV6-6 with TRBJ1-1; D unclear. Germline loops: CDR1 MNHNY, CDR2 SVGAGI (reference sequence). The CDR3 is 12 residues long. The CDR3 sequence is CAISEFNTEAFF. As DNA, the CDR3 is TGTGCCATCAGTGAGTTTAACACTGAAGCTTTCTTT.

The V call is TRBV27, the J call TRBJ1-4; no clear D. Deletions cut 5 bases from V and 7 bases from J, with 8 bases between. This CDR3 contains 12 residues. CDR1 and CDR2 (germline): MNHEY, SMNVEV (reference sequence). The CDR3: CASSPTSEKLFF. The DNA for the CDR3 is TGTGCCAGCAGTCCCACAAGTGAAAAACTGTTTTTT.

This clonotype was found a few times. The rearrangement joins TRBV18 to TRBJ2-6; D remains ambiguous. The CDR3 runs to 17 residues. Deletions cut 3 bases from V and 0 bases from J, with 12 bases between. In germline, CDR1 is KGHSH, CDR2 LQKENI. This CDR3 reads CASSPGPGVSGANVLTF. The CDR3 nucleotides are TGTGCCAGCTCACCGGGTCCAGGCGTCTCTGGGGCCAACGTCCTGACTTTC.

The chain combines TRBV15 with TRBJ2-7, with 9 bases identical to TRBD1. The CDR3 sequence is 14 residues long. The V and J ends lost 4 bases and 5 bases, in that order; junction bases with no gene match: 6. Germline V lookup: CDR1 LNHNV, CDR2 YYDKDF (reference sequence). CDR3 bases: TGTGCCACCAGCACCCGACAGGGGGAGGACGAGCAGTACTTC. It is translated as CATSTRQGEDEQYF.

The gene calls are TRBV6-1 and TRBJ1-4, with TRBD1 matching over 8 bases. J lost 4 bases, V lost 8 bases, and 3 bases had no gene match. The CDR3 loop spans 13 amino acids. CDR1 is MNHNS and CDR2 is SASEGT in the germline V gene. Here the CDR3 reads CASCGQGNEKLFF. CDR3 DNA sequence: TGTGCCAGCTGTGGACAGGGTAATGAAAAACTGTTTTTT.

Turning to this clonotype: A much larger clonotype is one base distant, so this may be a read error. V usage is TRBV27 and J usage is TRBJ2-2; the match to TRBD1 covers 8 bases. V dropped 5 bases and J dropped 9; count of bases not matched to a gene: 11. The CDR3 is 15 residues long. Germline-derived CDR1 and CDR2 are MNHEY and SMNVEV (reference sequence). CDR3 sequence: CASSPGQAASWELFF. The CDR3 nucleotides read TGTGCCAGCAGTCCGGGACAGGCTGCAAGCTGGGAGCTGTTTTTT.

Relative to its sample, this clonotype is medium-sized. V is TRBV29-1 and J is TRBJ1-2; 9 nucleotides align to TRBD1. With 6 bases clipped from V and 5 bases from J, the junction kept 10 bases outside the gene matches. CDR3 length equals 14 residues. Germline V gene data show CDR1 as SQVTM and CDR2 as ANQGSEA. The CDR3 bases are TGCAGCGTCCTACGAGGACAGGGGAAGTATGGCTACACCTTC. It specifies CSVLRGQGKYGYTF.

This clonotype is medium-sized by share. CDR3 in amino acids: CASTRTAPWSNEQFF. CDR3 nucleotides: TGTGCCAGTACCAGGACGGCCCCGTGGTCCAATGAGCAGTTCTTC. The chain is built from TRBV19 and TRBJ2-1; D is ambiguous. The ends were cut back, 7 bases at V and 6 bases at J, with 19 bases in the middle. This CDR3 spans 15 amino acids. Germline values: CDR1 LNHDA, CDR2 SQIVND (reference sequence).